The clone carrying this T cell receptor (beta chain) was recorded a few times. One entry per CDR3 protein results from TCRdb running MiXCR on the 5' RACE reads. The sample carries some 340,000 distinct CDR3 sequences, approximately 4% recorded once. The CDR3 extends over 17 amino acids. The V segment lost 1 base and the J segment 5 bases; nucleotides outside the gene matches: 11. The V gene's germline CDR1 is SGHTA and CDR2 FQGNSA. The entry originates in a study of T cells after yellow fever vaccination. Sequencing was performed on PBMCs, taken 5 days after the yellow fever booster vaccination. This clonotype was sampled from a man aged 18 to 30 who received the YFV17D yellow fever vaccine. The rearrangement joins TRBV7-2 to TRBJ2-3; 8 bases align to TRBD2. In DNA, the CDR3 is TGTGCCAGCAGCTTAGGGGTTTTAGCGGGGCCGGGAGATACGCAGTATTTT. The encoded protein is CASSLGVLAGPGDTQYF.